The 22 T cell receptor beta chains presented below share a single source sample, sequenced in a study of blood T cell repertoires in COVID-19. This table comes from immunoSEQ multiplex PCR, and its TCRdb copy is limited to in-frame clones, with some not included. This table holds some 270,000 clones, approximately 85% found once. The sample taken for sequencing was peripheral blood. These receptors originate from a woman between 65 and 79 years old with acute or convalescent COVID-19.

This clone occurred a few times. The chain joins TRBV30 to TRBJ1-5, with TRBD1 matching over 10 bases. Unmatched junction bases numbered 8, after V lost 1 base and J lost 5 bases. Germline V gives CDR1 GTSNPN, CDR2 SVGIG (reference sequence). This CDR3 spans 16 amino acids. CDR3 DNA sequence: TGTGCCTGGAGTGAAACCGGGACAGGGGACTATCAGCCCCAGCATTTT. It encodes CAWSETGTGDYQPQHF.

This clone was recorded once. This sequence joins TRBV28 and TRBJ1-2; D not resolved. This CDR3 is built from 15 residues. V was shortened by 0 bases and J by 3 bases, with 11 bases between the two germline ends. Germline V gene sequence: CDR1 MDHEN, CDR2 SYDVKM. CDR3 DNA: TGTGCCAGCAGTTTATGGAGGTCGGCGGACTATGGCTACACCTTC. Its translation: CASSLWRSADYGYTF.

V is TRBV30 and J is TRBJ2-5, with 13 bases that match TRBD2. This CDR3 is 14 amino acids long. V trimming: 1 base; J trimming: 4 bases; junction bases outside the gene matches: 0. The germline CDR1 and CDR2 sequences are GTSNPN and SVGIG (reference sequence). CDR3 in DNA: TGTGCCTGGAGTGGACTAGCGGGGGGAGAGACCCAGTACTTC. Protein: CAWSGLAGGETQYF.

This clone was detected once. This rearrangement joins TRBV12-3 or TRBV12-4 to TRBJ1-6, with a possible D match to TRBD1 (5 bases). Trimming pared 6 bases from V and 9 bases from J, leaving 9 bases between. The CDR3 consists of 12 residues. Here the CDR3 reads CASSSGGSPLHF. CDR3 coding DNA: TGTGCCAGCAGCAGCGGGGGTTCACCCCTCCACTTT.

CDR3 amino acids: CASSLNPGQGVNEQYF. The CDR3, as DNA: TGCGCCAGCAGCTTGAATCCGGGACAGGGTGTCAACGAGCAGTACTTC. The chain combines TRBV5-1 with TRBJ2-7, with 9 positions matching TRBD1. The CDR3 is made up of 16 amino acids. J lost 5 bases, V lost 1 base, and 10 bases had no gene match. Germline assignment: CDR1 SGHRS and CDR2 YFSETQ.

The J gene is TRBJ2-7, the V gene TRBV27; TRBD1 matches at 7 bases. The CDR3 has 15 residues. Germline CDR1 MNHEY, CDR2 SMNVEV (reference sequence). V trimming: 5 bases; J trimming: 2 bases; junction bases outside the gene matches: 9. In DNA form, the CDR3 reads TGTGCCAGCAGTCGACAGGGATCCACCGCCTACGAGCAGTACTTC. Its protein is CASSRQGSTAYEQYF.

This sequence joins TRBV11-2 and TRBJ1-5, with D hard to call. Germline V CDR1 and CDR2: SGHAT, FQNNGV. The CDR3 has 12 residues. The germline V and J ends were trimmed by 4 bases and 9 bases, with 10 bases remaining between them. CDR3: CASSSASGPQHF. The CDR3 coding sequence is TGTGCCAGCAGCTCCGCGTCAGGGCCCCAGCATTTT.

The rearrangement joins TRBV7-3 to TRBJ2-1, with D uncertain. The germline V gene has CDR1 SGHTA and CDR2 FQGTGA. V lost 0 bases to trimming and J lost 2 bases, with 8 bases between them. This CDR3 is 15 amino acids long. The CDR3 coding sequence is TGTGCCAGCAGCTTAACAAGTGCTACCTACAATGAGCAGTTCTTC. It specifies CASSLTSATYNEQFF.

V gene TRBV6-5 combines with J gene TRBJ1-2; a possible D gene is TRBD1 (5 bases). Trimming shortened V by 7 bases and J by 6 bases, and 12 bases separated the two germline ends. Germline assignment: CDR1 MNHEY and CDR2 SVGAGI. This CDR3 spans 12 amino acids. The CDR3 DNA reads TGTGCCAGCATGACAGCGCGAGATGGCTACACCTTC. Translation: CASMTARDGYTF.

The chain joins TRBV19 to TRBJ2-1; 8 nucleotides agree with TRBD2. Germline-derived CDR1 and CDR2 are LNHDA and SQIVND (reference sequence). The length of the CDR3 is 13 residues. The ends lost 7 bases at V and 9 bases at J; junction bases unmatched: 8. The chain's CDR3 is CASKGSGVGEQFF. In nucleotides, the CDR3 is TGTGCCAGTAAGGGTAGCGGGGTCGGTGAGCAGTTCTTC.

The V and J genes are TRBV9 and TRBJ1-2, with D possibly matching TRBD1 (5 bases). Per the germline V gene, CDR1 is SGDLS and CDR2 is YYNGEE. The V and J ends lost 2 bases and 2 bases respectively, with 10 bases between them. This CDR3 is 14 amino acids long. CDR3 nucleotides: TGTGCCAGCAGCGTCGGATCAGGGAACTATGGCTACACCTTC. Encoded protein: CASSVGSGNYGYTF.

The CDR3 spells CASSYSSGAAYEKLFF. CDR3 nucleotide sequence: TGTGCCAGCAGTTACTCATCAGGGGCGGCTTATGAAAAACTGTTTTTT. The chain recombines TRBV6-5 with TRBJ1-4; a possible D gene is TRBD1 (6 bases). V lost 0 bases and J 6 bases, leaving 14 bases between the germline ends. Germline V gene data show CDR1 as MNHEY and CDR2 as SVGAGI. This CDR3 comprises 16 residues.

As concerns this clone: The sample has other DNA sequences that encode this CDR3 too. The chain combines TRBV19 with TRBJ1-2; D gene unclear. Germline CDR1 is LNHDA and CDR2 is SQIVND (reference sequence). The CDR3 extends over 11 amino acids. V lost 8 bases and J 4 bases, leaving 8 bases between the germline ends. The DNA of the CDR3 is TGTGCCAGTCGCACTGTCTATGGCTACACCTTC. Protein product: CASRTVYGYTF.

The gene calls are TRBV5-1 and TRBJ2-3; 9 positions match TRBD2. Per the germline V gene, CDR1 is SGHRS and CDR2 is YFSETQ. CDR3 length: 15 amino acids. J gave up 6 bases and V 1 base, and 6 bases lay outside the gene matches. The CDR3 loop is CASSLLAGTGDTQYF. In nucleotides, the CDR3 is TGCGCCAGCAGCTTGCTAGCGGGGACCGGGGATACGCAGTATTTT.

The rearrangement uses TRBV11-2 and TRBJ1-1; D remains ambiguous. V lost 1 base to trimming and J lost 11 bases, with 11 bases between them. The germline V gene encodes CDR1 SGHAT and CDR2 FQNNGV. The CDR3 spans 12 residues. CDR3 nucleotide sequence: TGTGCCAGCAGCTTAGTCGAGAATAAGGCTTTCTTT. Amino acid sequence: CASSLVENKAFF.

V and J are TRBV7-9 and TRBJ1-3; D is unresolved. CDR1 and CDR2 (germline): SEHNR, FQNEAQ (reference sequence). This CDR3 spans 14 amino acids. V was shortened by 4 bases and J by 0 bases, with 7 bases between the two germline ends. CDR3 in DNA: TGTGCCAGCAGCTCGGTCCGCTCTGGAAACACCATATATTTT. It is translated as CASSSVRSGNTIYF.

The chain couples TRBV5-1 to TRBJ2-5; 10 nucleotides align to TRBD2. The CDR3 has 14 residues. Germline-derived CDR1 and CDR2 are SGHRS and YFSETQ. The J segment lost 2 bases and the V segment lost 7 bases, leaving 5 bases of the junction unmatched. The CDR3 is CASALAGAQETQYF. CDR3 nucleotides: TGCGCCAGCGCGCTAGCGGGGGCTCAAGAGACCCAGTACTTC.

The chain links TRBV5-6 to TRBJ2-3; D possibly corresponds to TRBD2 (6 bases). CDR3 length equals 12 residues. Per the germline V gene, CDR1 is SGHDT and CDR2 is YYEEEE. V was shortened by 4 bases and J by 9 bases, with 12 bases between the two germline ends. CDR3 amino acids: CASSMGLTTQYF. As DNA, the CDR3 is TGTGCCAGCAGCATGGGACTTACCACGCAGTATTTT.

The V call is TRBV9, the J call TRBJ2-2, with 7 nucleotides matching TRBD1. CDR3 length: 16 amino acids. The ends lost 0 bases at V and 3 bases at J; junction bases unmatched: 5. Germline V lookup: CDR1 SGDLS, CDR2 YYNGEE. CDR3 region: CASSVEGAYDTGELFF. CDR3 DNA: TGTGCCAGCAGCGTAGAGGGGGCTTATGACACCGGGGAGCTGTTTTTT. Using reference TRBV9 and TRBJ2-2 for the parts outside the CDR3, the full variable domain is DSGVTQTPKHLITATGQRVTLRCSPRSGDLSVYWYQQSLDQGLQFLIQYYNGEERAKGNILERFSAQQFPDLHSELNLSSLELGDSALYFCASSVEGAYDTGELFFGEGSRLTVL.

The rearrangement links TRBV19 to TRBJ1-6; 8 bases align to TRBD1. The CDR3 spans 15 residues. In germline, CDR1 is LNHDA, CDR2 SQIVND (reference sequence). Trimming at V came to 5 bases and at J to 5 bases, leaving 5 bases not matched to a gene. DNA of the CDR3: TGTGCCAGTAGTCAGGGGGCGCGAAATAATTCACCCCTCCACTTT. Amino acids: CASSQGARNNSPLHF.

The chain couples TRBV18 to TRBJ1-2; 7 bases map to TRBD1. This CDR3 is built from 14 residues. The trim removed 2 bases at V and 7 bases at J, leaving 7 bases unmatched. CDR1 KGHSH and CDR2 LQKENI come from the germline V gene. CDR3 DNA: TGTGCCAGCTCACCAGAAAACAGGGGCGGTGGCTACACCTTC. It codes for CASSPENRGGGYTF.

This rearrangement joins TRBV5-6 to TRBJ1-6, with TRBD1 identical over 8 bases. This CDR3 is 14 amino acids long. V shed 7 bases and J 9 bases; nucleotides not matched to a gene: 9. Germline CDR1 reads SGHDT; CDR2 reads YYEEEE. Here the CDR3 DNA reads TGTGCCAGCTGGGAGACAGGGGCAGGTTCACCCCTCCACTTT. Translated: CASWETGAGSPLHF.